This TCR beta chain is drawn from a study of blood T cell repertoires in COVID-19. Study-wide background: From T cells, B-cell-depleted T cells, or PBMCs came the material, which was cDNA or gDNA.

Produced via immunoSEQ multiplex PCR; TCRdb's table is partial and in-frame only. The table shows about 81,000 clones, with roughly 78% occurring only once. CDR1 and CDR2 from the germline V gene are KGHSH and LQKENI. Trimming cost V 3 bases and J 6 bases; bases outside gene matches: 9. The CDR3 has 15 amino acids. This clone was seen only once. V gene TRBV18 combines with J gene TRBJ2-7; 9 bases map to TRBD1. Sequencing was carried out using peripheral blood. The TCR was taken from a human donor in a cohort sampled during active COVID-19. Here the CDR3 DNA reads TGTGCCAGCTCACCCCTACCGGGACAGGGCATCGAGCAGTACTTC. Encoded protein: CASSPLPGQGIEQYF.